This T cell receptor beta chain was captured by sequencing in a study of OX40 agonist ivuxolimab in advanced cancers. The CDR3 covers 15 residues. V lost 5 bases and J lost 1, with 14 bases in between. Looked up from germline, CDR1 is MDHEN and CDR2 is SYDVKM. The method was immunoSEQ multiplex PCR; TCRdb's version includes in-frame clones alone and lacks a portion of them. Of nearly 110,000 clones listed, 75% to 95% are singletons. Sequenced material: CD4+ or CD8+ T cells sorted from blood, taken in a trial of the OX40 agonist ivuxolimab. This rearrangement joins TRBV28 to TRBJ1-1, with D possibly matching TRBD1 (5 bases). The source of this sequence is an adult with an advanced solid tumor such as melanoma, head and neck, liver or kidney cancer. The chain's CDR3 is CASSPSGEGNTEAFF. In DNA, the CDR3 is TGTGCCAGCAGTCCATCGGGGGAGGGGAACACTGAAGCTTTCTTT.